The source of this TCR beta chain is a study of blood T cell repertoires in COVID-19. In its sample, this clone was seen once. Original processing notes: How many nucleated cells were present was estimated from reference gene primer amplification. The data were produced by immunoSEQ multiplex PCR, yet TCRdb's version contains in-frame clones alone and is incomplete. V and J calls and clone size follow that table, whereas D and trimming were derived from the DNA. Altogether about 140,000 clones are present, roughly 79% being singletons, with the ten largest covering around 2.9%. Germline V gives CDR1 SGDLS, CDR2 YYNGEE. The junction had 11 bases not matched to a gene; V was cut back by 5 bases and J by 4 bases. The CDR3 has 15 residues. In terms of age and location, participants ranged from about 18 to 95 years and lived in 24 US areas.

Specimen: PBMCs or T cells enriched from blood (not recorded which). This TCR derives from a woman between 50 and 59 years old who had recovered from COVID-19. V gene TRBV9 combines with J gene TRBJ2-7; the match to TRBD2 covers 8 bases. The CDR3 nucleotides read TGTGCCAGCAGTCCCTCCGGTAGCGGGACTTACGAGCAGTACTTC. Its translation is CASSPSGSGTYEQYF.